A selection of T cell receptor beta chains follows, all from one sample in a study of quantifying T cell responses using KT2 cells. Each CDR3 protein is one row after TCRdb ran MiXCR on the UMI-ligation and nested PCR reads. The data show 25,000 to 35,000 distinct CDR3 sequences, with about a tenth seen just once and about 9.9% held by the top ten. The specimen was PBMCs spiked with cells of the T cell clone KT2. These receptor sequences come from a human donor. The CDR3 runs from the conserved cysteine through the conserved F or W. D genes are given only for firm matches. Not all rows give a size; the values are once, few, many and, for expanded clones, a class.

cdr3_nt: TGTGCCAGCAGCGTTTTAGGGACAGGGTCCAGGAGAGGGCAGTTCTTC
cdr3_aa: CASSVLGTGSRRGQFF
v_call: TRBV12-3/TRBV12-4
j_call: TRBJ2-1
d_call: TRBD1
clone_size: few

cdr3_nt: TGTGCCAGCCTGCCGGGACAGGGGGCTTTAGAGCAGTACTTC
cdr3_aa: CASLPGQGALEQYF
v_call: TRBV2
j_call: TRBJ2-7
d_call: TRBD1
clone_size: few

cdr3_nt: TGCGCCAGCAGCTTGGGTCTAGCGGGGAACAATGAGCAGTTCTTC
cdr3_aa: CASSLGLAGNNEQFF
v_call: TRBV5-1
j_call: TRBJ2-1
d_call: TRBD2
clone_size: few

cdr3_nt: TGCAGTGGGGGAGGGCCTCGAGAGACCCAGTACTTC
cdr3_aa: CSGGGPRETQYF
v_call: TRBV20-1
j_call: TRBJ2-5
d_call: TRBD2
clone_size: few

cdr3_nt: TGTGCCAGCAGTGAATATGGAGAAGGGCCCACTGAAGCTTTCTTT
cdr3_aa: CASSEYGEGPTEAFF
v_call: TRBV25-1
j_call: TRBJ1-1
d_call: .
clone_size: many

cdr3_nt: TGCAGCGTTGGGGTGAGGGGCGTTGAAGCTTTCTTT
cdr3_aa: CSVGVRGVEAFF
v_call: TRBV29-1
j_call: TRBJ1-1
d_call: .
clone_size: many

cdr3_nt: TGTGCCAGCGGTCAGGGGGGCCCCCCCATTGGCTACACCTTC
cdr3_aa: CASGQGGPPIGYTF
v_call: TRBV5-6
j_call: TRBJ1-2
d_call: TRBD1
clone_size: few

cdr3_nt: TGTGCCAGCAGCCACCACCGGTTTTTGGGGAGCACCGGGGAGCTGTTTTTT
cdr3_aa: CASSHHRFLGSTGELFF
v_call: TRBV7-9
j_call: TRBJ2-2
d_call: .
clone_size: .

cdr3_nt: TGTGCCAGCAGTTTTCCGGGACTCACTGAAGCTTTCTTT
cdr3_aa: CASSFPGLTEAFF
v_call: TRBV12-3/TRBV12-4
j_call: TRBJ1-1
d_call: .
clone_size: few

cdr3_nt: TGTGCCAGCAGTCTAGCCTCGCTCCTAACGGGCACTGAAGCTTTCTTT
cdr3_aa: CASSLASLLTGTEAFF
v_call: TRBV2
j_call: TRBJ1-1
d_call: .
clone_size: few

cdr3_nt: TGCGCCAGCAGCCAAGATTCGTCTCGCTCTGGAAACACCATATATTTT
cdr3_aa: CASSQDSSRSGNTIYF
v_call: TRBV4-1
j_call: TRBJ1-3
d_call: .
clone_size: few

cdr3_nt: TGCAGTGCCTACCTGACTAGCGGGAGGGCCGGGGAGCAGTACTTC
cdr3_aa: CSAYLTSGRAGEQYF
v_call: TRBV20-1
j_call: TRBJ2-7
d_call: TRBD2
clone_size: few

cdr3_nt: TGTGCCATCAGTGAGACAGGGGGAGAGACCCAGTACTTC
cdr3_aa: CAISETGGETQYF
v_call: TRBV10-3
j_call: TRBJ2-5
d_call: TRBD1
clone_size: many

cdr3_nt: TGTGCCAGCGGGAACACCGGGGAGCTGTTTTTT
cdr3_aa: CASGNTGELFF
v_call: TRBV27
j_call: TRBJ2-2
d_call: .
clone_size: few

cdr3_nt: TGTGCCAGCAGTGTGCAAGCGGGATGGGTAGATACGCAGTATTTT
cdr3_aa: CASSVQAGWVDTQYF
v_call: TRBV27
j_call: TRBJ2-3
d_call: TRBD2
clone_size: few

cdr3_nt: TGCGCCAGCAGCTCGGACAGGGGGAGACCTGAAGGAGCTTTCTTT
cdr3_aa: CASSSDRGRPEGAFF
v_call: TRBV5-1
j_call: TRBJ1-1
d_call: TRBD1
clone_size: .

cdr3_nt: TGTGCCACCGCACGAGGGCAGGGTGAAGCTTTCTTT
cdr3_aa: CATARGQGEAFF
v_call: TRBV12-3/TRBV12-4
j_call: TRBJ1-1
d_call: .
clone_size: many

cdr3_nt: TGTGCCAGCAGCCAAGGTTTGTCCACTGAAGCTTTCTTT
cdr3_aa: CASSQGLSTEAFF
v_call: TRBV3-1
j_call: TRBJ1-1
d_call: .
clone_size: .

cdr3_nt: TGTGCCAGCACCAGTGACGGTGAAAACTATGGCTACACCTTC
cdr3_aa: CASTSDGENYGYTF
v_call: TRBV12-3/TRBV12-4
j_call: TRBJ1-2
d_call: .
clone_size: medium-sized

cdr3_nt: TGTGCCAGCAGTTTCCTGGACAGGGCGGGCTACACCTTC
cdr3_aa: CASSFLDRAGYTF
v_call: TRBV6-5
j_call: TRBJ1-2
d_call: TRBD1
clone_size: few

cdr3_nt: TGCGCCAGCAGTCCCGACTTGAACGATCAGCCCCAGCATTTT
cdr3_aa: CASSPDLNDQPQHF
v_call: TRBV23-1
j_call: TRBJ1-5
d_call: .
clone_size: .

cdr3_nt: TGCAGTGCTAGAGATGCTGGCGGGCCGGGGGATGAGCAGTTCTTC
cdr3_aa: CSARDAGGPGDEQFF
v_call: TRBV20-1
j_call: TRBJ2-1
d_call: .
clone_size: many

cdr3_nt: TGTGCCAGCAGAAGACTAGCGGGAGCCAAGCAGTACTTC
cdr3_aa: CASRRLAGAKQYF
v_call: TRBV2
j_call: TRBJ2-7
d_call: TRBD2
clone_size: .

cdr3_nt: TGCAGTGCTTGGACTAGCGGGAGTTATGTAGAGACCCAGTACTTC
cdr3_aa: CSAWTSGSYVETQYF
v_call: TRBV20-1
j_call: TRBJ2-5
d_call: TRBD2
clone_size: few

cdr3_nt: TGTGCCAGCAGTCTCAGGGGGCTAAGAGCCTACGAGCAGTACTTC
cdr3_aa: CASSLRGLRAYEQYF
v_call: TRBV2
j_call: TRBJ2-7
d_call: TRBD1
clone_size: .

cdr3_nt: TGTGCCAGCAGTACCTCACTAGGAACCTACGAGCAGTACTTC
cdr3_aa: CASSTSLGTYEQYF
v_call: TRBV6-2/TRBV6-3
j_call: TRBJ2-7
d_call: .
clone_size: .

cdr3_nt: TGTGCCTGGACAGCATCGGGCACCGGGGAGCTGTTTTTT
cdr3_aa: CAWTASGTGELFF
v_call: TRBV30
j_call: TRBJ2-2
d_call: .
clone_size: .

cdr3_nt: TGTGCCACCCGGGACAGGGGCTTTGGGGCCAACGTCCTGACTTTC
cdr3_aa: CATRDRGFGANVLTF
v_call: TRBV2
j_call: TRBJ2-6
d_call: TRBD1
clone_size: .

cdr3_nt: TGTGCCAGCAGCCCCCGACTGGGGGGACTCAAAAACATTCAGTACTTC
cdr3_aa: CASSPRLGGLKNIQYF
v_call: TRBV3-1
j_call: TRBJ2-4
d_call: .
clone_size: .

cdr3_nt: TGTGCCAGCAGCTCCCGAGGGGACCGAGGTGAAGCTTTCTTT
cdr3_aa: CASSSRGDRGEAFF
v_call: TRBV11-1
j_call: TRBJ1-1
d_call: .
clone_size: .